Detailed here is one T cell receptor beta chain. Its antigen is as yet unknown. CDR3 length equals 16 residues. Germline loops: CDR1 SNHLY, CDR2 FYNNEI. V dropped 3 bases and J dropped 3; count of bases not matched to a gene: 8. The cohort excluded patients with autoimmune disease history or systemic immunosuppression. Assay: immunoSEQ multiplex PCR; the TCRdb copy retains only in-frame clones and omits some. The sample shows about 110,000 clones, around 90% of them seen only once. The sample comes from a study of OX40 agonist ivuxolimab in advanced cancers. General study points: Some patients without response likewise showed low normalized clonal expansion. There was clonal expansion of CD4+ and CD8+ blood T cells by week 6 at 0.1 to 3.0 mg/kg.

This TCR derives from an adult with an advanced solid tumor such as melanoma, head and neck, liver or kidney cancer. The sample consisted of CD4+ or CD8+ T cells sorted from blood, taken in a trial of the OX40 agonist ivuxolimab. V usage is TRBV2 and J usage is TRBJ2-7; the match to TRBD2 covers 10 bases. CDR3 bases: TGTGCCAGCAGTGACCCCCGGACTAGCGGTTACTACGAGCAGTACTTC. Translating gives CASSDPRTSGYYEQYF.